Given below is one T cell receptor (beta chain) in context. Its antigen is not known. The sample comes from a study of T cell responses to AZD1222 COVID-19 vaccine. Overall study context: Doses given second, at about 4 or about 12 weeks, were pooled.

Sequenced by immunoSEQ multiplex PCR; TCRdb stores in-frame clones only, minus some. The data show about 30,000 clones, just over 90% seen once. Points from the study as a whole: After two AZD1222 doses, spike-specific TCR breadth and depth rose versus day 0. Among those given AZD1222, only five or six were seropositive at baseline. Regions 160-218 and 743-854 held dominance among vaccine-associated CD4 TCRs, which spanned spike.

This receptor was identified in an adult in good health. Source: peripheral blood, taken on day 0 of AZD1222 vaccination.

The CDR3 protein is CASTYQGMPTHGYTF. CDR3 DNA: TGTGCCAGTACTTATCAGGGTATGCCGACCCATGGCTACACCTTC. The chain joins TRBV19 to TRBJ1-2, with D maybe TRBD1 (5 bases). CDR1 LNHDA and CDR2 SQIVND come from the germline V gene (reference sequence). This CDR3 comprises 15 residues. With 7 bases removed from V and 6 bases from J, the gap between germline ends came to 21 bases.